This is a list of T cell receptor beta chains from one sample in a study of cytomegalovirus exposure and HLA in healthy donors. Generated by immunoSEQ multiplex PCR, the TCRdb table keeps only in-frame clones and is missing some. Of 150,000 to 200,000 clones listed, roughly 79% are singletons. The sequencing sample was made of PBMCs. Source of these receptors: a woman aged 40 to 55 in good health and CMV-seronegative. Each CDR3 is given with its conserved first and last residue. D genes are given only for firm matches. The listing skips clone size in some rows; elsewhere it reads once, few, many or a size class.

cdr3_nt,cdr3_aa,v_call,clone_size,j_call,d_call,cdr3_length
TGTGCCAGCAGTAACAGGGTCAATGAGCAGTTCTTC,CASSNRVNEQFF,TRBV6-5,NA,TRBJ2-1,NA,12
TGTGCCAGCTCACCAGGGACTCAACACGAGCAGTTCTTC,CASSPGTQHEQFF,TRBV18,NA,TRBJ2-1,NA,13
TGTGCCAGCAGCTTACAGGAGGGGAGATGGGCTTTCTTT,CASSLQEGRWAFF,TRBV11-2,NA,TRBJ1-1,NA,13
TGTGCCAGTAGTTGGGGACAGGGCTATGGAAGCTTTTTCTTT,CASSWGQGYGSFFF,TRBV19,few,TRBJ1-1,TRBD1,14
TGTGCCAGCAGTAGCGGGTACACCGGGGAGCTGTTTTTT,CASSSGYTGELFF,TRBV28,NA,TRBJ2-2,NA,13
TGCGCCAGCAGCTACAGGGGGCGGATCACTGAAGCTTTCTTT,CASSYRGRITEAFF,TRBV5-1,NA,TRBJ1-1,TRBD1,14
TGTGCCAGCAGTTTATGGGGCGCGCAGTACTTC,CASSLWGAQYF,TRBV6-6,NA,TRBJ2-7,NA,11
TGCAGCGCCAGACAGGGAGGCACTGAAGCTTTCTTT,CSARQGGTEAFF,TRBV29-1,NA,TRBJ1-1,TRBD1,12
TGTGCCTGGAGCGGGGTCTACGAGCAGTACTTC,CAWSGVYEQYF,TRBV30,NA,TRBJ2-7,NA,11
TGTGCCAGCAACGAAGGGGTCCCCAGAGCTTTCTTT,CASNEGVPRAFF,TRBV6-1,NA,TRBJ1-1,NA,12
TGTGCCAGCAGCGGCGGGGGGACATACAGAAACACCATATATTTT,CASSGGGTYRNTIYF,TRBV9,NA,TRBJ1-3,NA,15
TGTGCCAGCAGCTTTGCCAGGGGGCTTAATGAAAAACTGTTTTTT,CASSFARGLNEKLFF,TRBV7-8,NA,TRBJ1-4,TRBD1,15
TGTGCCAGCTCACTACCTCGAACAGGGGAAGAGACCCAGTACTTC,CASSLPRTGEETQYF,TRBV18,NA,TRBJ2-5,TRBD1,15
TGCGCCAGCAGCTGGGACAGGGAAGAGACCCAGTACTTC,CASSWDREETQYF,TRBV5-1,NA,TRBJ2-5,TRBD1,13
TGTGCCAGCAGCGACACGAACACTGAAGCTTTCTTT,CASSDTNTEAFF,TRBV9,NA,TRBJ1-1,NA,12
TGTGCCAGCAGCCACAGGGGATCCTATGGCTACACCTTC,CASSHRGSYGYTF,TRBV13,NA,TRBJ1-2,TRBD1,13
TGTGCTAGCAGCTTACTTCGGGGGGCTGAGGAGACCCAGTACTTC,CASSLLRGAEETQYF,TRBV7-7,NA,TRBJ2-5,NA,15
TGTGCCAGCAGCTTACACGGGACAGGGGGAACCCAGTACTTC,CASSLHGTGGTQYF,TRBV11-1,NA,TRBJ2-5,TRBD1,14
TGTGCCAGCAAGTACACGGAGGAAGAGGGCTACACCTTC,CASKYTEEEGYTF,TRBV2,NA,TRBJ1-2,NA,13
TGTGCCAGCAGTTTAATAGGGGCAGCTAACTATGGCTACACCTTC,CASSLIGAANYGYTF,TRBV27,NA,TRBJ1-2,NA,15
TGTGCCAGCAGCTTGGGGCGACAAACTCATACGCAGTATTTT,CASSLGRQTHTQYF,TRBV5-6,NA,TRBJ2-3,NA,14
TGTGCCAGCAGCCGGGAGACCGGCGAGCAGTACTTC,CASSRETGEQYF,TRBV5-6,few,TRBJ2-7,NA,12
TGTGCCAGCAGCGCGGGACAGATGGGGAACTACGAGCAGTACTTC,CASSAGQMGNYEQYF,TRBV11-2,NA,TRBJ2-7,NA,15
TGTGCCAGCAATGTTCAGGGTGAAAGCACAGATACGCAGTATTTT,CASNVQGESTDTQYF,TRBV2,NA,TRBJ2-3,NA,15
TGTGCCAGCAGTTTTCCCTTGAGCGGGAGGGCCGAGAATGAGCAGTTCTTC,CASSFPLSGRAENEQFF,TRBV28,NA,TRBJ2-1,TRBD2,17
TGTGCCAGCTCCCGGGACTACTACAATGAGCAGTTCTTC,CASSRDYYNEQFF,TRBV25-1,NA,TRBJ2-1,TRBD2,13
TGTGCCAGCAGCTTAGCCCAGGGCACAATTTACAATGAGCAGTTCTTC,CASSLAQGTIYNEQFF,TRBV7-9,NA,TRBJ2-1,NA,16
TGTGCCAGCAGCTTAGTTCTCAGGTCGAACTATGGCTACACCTTC,CASSLVLRSNYGYTF,TRBV7-9,NA,TRBJ1-2,NA,15
TGTGCCAGCAGTGACACAGGGTTCAATCAGCCCCAGCATTTT,CASSDTGFNQPQHF,TRBV25-1,NA,TRBJ1-5,NA,14
TGTGCCTGGGATGGGACAGGGGTAAACATTCAGTACTTC,CAWDGTGVNIQYF,TRBV30,NA,TRBJ2-4,TRBD1,13
TGTGCCAGCAGCTTACAGGGGGGGGACGAGCAGTACTTC,CASSLQGGDEQYF,TRBV5-6,NA,TRBJ2-7,NA,13
TGTGCCAGCAGTTTTGGCGGAGCCTCCTACGAGCAGTACTTC,CASSFGGASYEQYF,TRBV27,NA,TRBJ2-7,NA,14
TGCGCCAGCAGCCCGAGGGACAGCCCCTACGAGCAGTACTTC,CASSPRDSPYEQYF,TRBV5-1,NA,TRBJ2-7,TRBD1,14
TGTGCCAGCAGTGCCATGACAGGGGGCGAGACTGAAGCTTTCTTT,CASSAMTGGETEAFF,TRBV6-1,NA,TRBJ1-1,TRBD1,15
TGTGCCAGCAATGGACAGTTCCCGAACACTGAAGCTTTCTTT,CASNGQFPNTEAFF,TRBV2,NA,TRBJ1-1,NA,14
TGTGCCAGCAGCCTAACAGGGAAAGGCAAGACCCAGTACTTC,CASSLTGKGKTQYF,TRBV25-1,NA,TRBJ2-5,NA,14
TGTGCCAGCAACCCCGACAACCTGGGGCGGGAAAAACTGTTTTTT,CASNPDNLGREKLFF,TRBV2,once,TRBJ1-4,NA,15